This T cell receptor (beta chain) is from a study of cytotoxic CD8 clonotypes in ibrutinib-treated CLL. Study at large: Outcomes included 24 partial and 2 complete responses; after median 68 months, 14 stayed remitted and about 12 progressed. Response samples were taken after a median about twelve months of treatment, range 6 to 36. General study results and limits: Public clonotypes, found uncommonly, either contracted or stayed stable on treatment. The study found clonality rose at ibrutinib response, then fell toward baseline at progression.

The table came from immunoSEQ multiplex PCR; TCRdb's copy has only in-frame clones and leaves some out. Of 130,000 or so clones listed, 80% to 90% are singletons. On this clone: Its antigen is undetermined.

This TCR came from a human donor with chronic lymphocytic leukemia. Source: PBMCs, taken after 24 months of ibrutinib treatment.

The DNA of the CDR3 is TGTGCCAGCAGTTCCTTGGGTAATGAAAAACTGTTTTTT. This encodes CASSSLGNEKLFF. The genes are TRBV6-5 and TRBJ1-4, with unresolved D. This CDR3 region has 13 residues. The germline V gene encodes CDR1 MNHEY and CDR2 SVGAGI. V was pared by 4 bases and J by 4 bases, with 7 bases between.